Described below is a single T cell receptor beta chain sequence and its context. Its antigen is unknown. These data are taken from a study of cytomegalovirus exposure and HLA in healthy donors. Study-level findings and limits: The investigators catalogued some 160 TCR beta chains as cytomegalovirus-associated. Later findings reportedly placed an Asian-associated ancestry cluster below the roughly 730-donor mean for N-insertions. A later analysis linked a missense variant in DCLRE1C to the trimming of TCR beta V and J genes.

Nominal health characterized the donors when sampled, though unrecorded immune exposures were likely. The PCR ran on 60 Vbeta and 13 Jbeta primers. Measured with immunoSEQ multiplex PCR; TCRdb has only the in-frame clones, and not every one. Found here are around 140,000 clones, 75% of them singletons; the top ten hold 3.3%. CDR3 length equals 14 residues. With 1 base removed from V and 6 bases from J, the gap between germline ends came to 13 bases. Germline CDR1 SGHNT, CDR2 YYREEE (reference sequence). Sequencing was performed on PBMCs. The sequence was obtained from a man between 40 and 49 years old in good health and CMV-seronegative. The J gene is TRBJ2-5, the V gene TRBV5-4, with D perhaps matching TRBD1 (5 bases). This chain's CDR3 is CASSLSGLGKTQYF. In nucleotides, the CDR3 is TGTGCCAGCAGCTTGTCAGGGCTAGGGAAGACCCAGTACTTC. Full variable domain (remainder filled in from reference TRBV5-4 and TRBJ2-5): ETGVTQSPTHLIKTRGQQVTLRCSSQSGHNTVSWYQQALGQGPQFIFQYYREEENGRGNFPPRFSGLQFPNYSSELNVNALELDDSALYLCASSLSGLGKTQYFGPGTRLLVL.